These T cell receptor beta chains were read from a single sample in a study of cytomegalovirus exposure and HLA in healthy donors. Libraries were prepared by immunoSEQ multiplex PCR; TCRdb keeps only in-frame clonotypes and omits some of them. The repertoire includes about 180,000 clones, about 83% of them detected once, and 1.4% sits in the top ten. Input material: PBMCs. All receptors derive from a woman in her twenties or thirties in good health and CMV-seronegative. Both conserved end residues are part of each CDR3. The D gene is left open where the match is weak. Clone size appears in some rows only: once, few, many, or a class for an expanded clone.

d_call j_call clone_size v_call cdr3_nt cdr3_aa
TRBD2 TRBJ2-5 NA TRBV2 TGTGCCAGCAGCGGGACTAGCGGGGGGGGAGAGACCCAGTACTTC CASSGTSGGGETQYF
NA TRBJ2-7 NA TRBV7-9 TGTGCCAGCAGCTTTACAGGCTACGAGCAGTACTTC CASSFTGYEQYF
NA TRBJ1-3 NA TRBV29-1 TGCAGCGCCCGGGAGTCTGGAAACACCATATATTTT CSARESGNTIYF
NA TRBJ2-5 NA TRBV2 TGTGCCAGCAGTGAATTGGGGACACCCAGGGTCTCACAACAAGAGACCCAGTACTTC CASSELGTPRVSQQETQYF
NA TRBJ1-3 once TRBV4-1 TGCGCCAGCAGCCAAGACCCACAGGCCCTCTCTGGAAACACCATATATTTT CASSQDPQALSGNTIYF
TRBD1 TRBJ1-5 NA TRBV4-1 TGCGCCAGCAGCCAAGAAGGGACAGGGATCAATCAGCCCCAGCATTTT CASSQEGTGINQPQHF
NA TRBJ2-1 NA TRBV27 TGTGCCACCCAAAAGGGGTCCCTCTCCTACAATGAGCAGTTCTTC CATQKGSLSYNEQFF
TRBD1 TRBJ1-4 NA TRBV4-3 TGCGCCAGCAGCCAAGACTTGGGACAGGGTCAGCTGTTTTTT CASSQDLGQGQLFF
NA TRBJ2-1 NA TRBV7-2 TGTGCCAGCAGCCAAAGGACAGCGCACAATGAGCAGTTCTTC CASSQRTAHNEQFF
TRBD2 TRBJ2-2 NA TRBV18 TGTGCCAGCTCACCACTTGGGGAGGGCACCGGGGAGCTGTTTTTT CASSPLGEGTGELFF
NA TRBJ1-2 NA TRBV4-3 TGCGCCAGCAGCCAAGGGGAGGGGCTTGGCTACACCTTC CASSQGEGLGYTF
TRBD1 TRBJ2-5 NA TRBV2 TGTGCCAGCAGTCAACAGGGGGCGAAGGAGACCCAGTACTTC CASSQQGAKETQYF
TRBD1 TRBJ1-3 NA TRBV6-6 TGTGCCAGCAGTTACGACAGGGCGAGGGGAAACACCATATATTTT CASSYDRARGNTIYF
NA TRBJ1-2 NA TRBV6-5 TGTGCCAGCAGACCCAATCAGGGAGGCTATGGCTACACCTTC CASRPNQGGYGYTF